These 2 T cell receptor beta chains were sequenced from one sample in a study of CD8+ T cells in alopecia areata. Treatment specified: oral pan-JAK inhibitor, 5-10 mg twice daily. Reverse transcription of extracted RNA yielded cDNA, which provided the sequencing template. The data were produced by immunoSEQ multiplex PCR, yet TCRdb's version contains in-frame clones alone and is incomplete. The sample includes around 300,000 clones, about 62% seen only once; the top ten take about 0.9%. This specimen consisted of CD4+ T cells sorted from blood, obtained around week 54, from a patient treated with tofacitinib. These receptors came from a human donor with alopecia areata.

V usage is TRBV29-1 and J usage is TRBJ2-1; D not certain. In germline, CDR1 is SQVTM, CDR2 ANQGSEA. The CDR3 has 14 residues. V was shortened by 4 bases and J by 2 bases, with 12 bases between the two germline ends. CDR3 nucleotides: TGCAGCGTTGTCGGCCCAGGCACCTACAATGAGCAGTTCTTC. This gives the protein CSVVGPGTYNEQFF.

V gene TRBV5-1 combines with J gene TRBJ2-5, with a possible D match to TRBD2 (6 bases). The CDR3 totals 15 residues. The V end lost 3 bases, the J end lost 4 bases, and 16 bases lay between the germline ends. CDR1 is SGHRS and CDR2 is YFSETQ in the germline V gene. As DNA, the CDR3 is TGCGCCAGCAGCTCGACAGCGGGCGCAAGAGAGACCCAGTACTTC. This encodes CASSSTAGARETQYF.